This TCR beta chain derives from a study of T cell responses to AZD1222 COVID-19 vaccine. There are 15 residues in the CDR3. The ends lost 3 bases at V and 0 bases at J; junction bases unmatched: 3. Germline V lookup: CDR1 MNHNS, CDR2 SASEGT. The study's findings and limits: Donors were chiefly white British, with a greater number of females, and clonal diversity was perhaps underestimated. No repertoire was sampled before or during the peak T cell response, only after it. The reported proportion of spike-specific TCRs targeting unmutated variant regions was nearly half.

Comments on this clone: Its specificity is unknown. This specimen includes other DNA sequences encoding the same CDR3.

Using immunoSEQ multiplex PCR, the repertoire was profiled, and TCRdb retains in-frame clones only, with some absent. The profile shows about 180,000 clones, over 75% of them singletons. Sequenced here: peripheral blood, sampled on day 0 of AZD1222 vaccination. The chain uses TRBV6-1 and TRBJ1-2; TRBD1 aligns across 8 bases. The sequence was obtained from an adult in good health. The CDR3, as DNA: TGTGCCAGCAGTGAGAGGACAGGGCCTAACTATGGCTACACCTTC. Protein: CASSERTGPNYGYTF.